Listed here are 14 T cell receptor beta chains from one sample, sequenced in a study of T cells after yellow fever vaccination. TCRdb re-derived calls from the 5' RACE reads in MiXCR, one entry per CDR3 protein. This table holds about 320,000 distinct CDR3 sequences, 4% to 5.5% found once. Sequencing was performed on PBMCs, taken 15 days after the yellow fever booster vaccination. All receptors derive from a man in his late teens or twenties who received the YFV17D yellow fever vaccine.

The table lists this clonotype with a few counts. This rearrangement joins TRBV7-2 to TRBJ1-1; D is undetermined. Germline loops: CDR1 SGHTA, CDR2 FQGNSA. The CDR3 is 14 residues long. Trimming took off 6 bases at V and 5 bases at J, with 16 bases between the two ends. The DNA of the CDR3 is TGTGCCAGCAGTTCTGGCTCTGAAGGGACTGAAGCTTTCTTT. It specifies CASSSGSEGTEAFF.

This clonotype was recorded many times. V gene TRBV12-3 or TRBV12-4 combines with J gene TRBJ1-1; D uncertain. V lost 0 bases to trimming and J lost 6 bases, with 5 bases between them. The CDR3 consists of 12 residues. The CDR3 DNA follows: TGTGCCAGCAGTTTAGCTGGGGCTGAAGCTTTCTTT. Amino acid sequence: CASSLAGAEAFF.

This clonotype was seen many times. This sequence joins TRBV12-3 or TRBV12-4 and TRBJ2-5; D unclear. The V gene lost 3 bases and the J gene lost 5 bases, with 10 bases spanning the gap. The CDR3 loop spans 13 amino acids. The DNA for the CDR3 is TGTGCCAGCAGTTTTAGGTTGGGGGAGACCCAGTACTTC. Protein: CASSFRLGETQYF.

This clonotype was recorded at least ten times. This chain connects TRBV20-1 to TRBJ1-5; a possible D gene is TRBD1 (5 bases). Germline CDR1 is DFQATT and CDR2 is SNEGSKA (reference sequence). The CDR3 is 14 amino acids. The V gene lost 0 bases and the J gene lost 2 bases, with 8 bases spanning the gap. The CDR3 is CSARDTGGNQPQHF. As DNA, the CDR3 is TGCAGTGCTAGAGATACAGGAGGCAATCAGCCCCAGCATTTT.

J is TRBJ1-3 and V is TRBV10-3; D not certain. Germline CDR1 and CDR2: ENHRY and SYGVKD. The CDR3 is 13 residues long. With 8 bases removed from V and 0 bases from J, the gap between germline ends came to 8 bases. Here the CDR3 reads CAIGADSGNTIYF. CDR3 in DNA: TGTGCCATCGGCGCAGACTCTGGAAACACCATATATTTT.

This clonotype was found many times. The chain is built from TRBV5-1 and TRBJ2-5; TRBD1 might be the D (6 bases). The V end was cut by 7 bases, the J end by 0 bases, with 13 bases between. Germline CDR1 reads SGHRS; CDR2 reads YFSETQ. This CDR3 is built from 14 residues. The CDR3 DNA follows: TGCGCCAGCGCAGAACAGGGAGACCAAGAGACCCAGTACTTC. This sequence encodes CASAEQGDQETQYF. Full variable domain (outside the CDR3, taken from reference TRBV5-1 and TRBJ2-5): KAGVTQTPRYLIKTRGQQVTLSCSPISGHRSVSWYQQTPGQGLQFLFEYFSETQRNKGNFPGRFSGRQFSNSRSEMNVSTLELGDSALYLCASAEQGDQETQYFGPGTRLLVL.

This clonotype was picked up many times. V gene TRBV29-1 combines with J gene TRBJ2-5; no clear D gene. Trimming took off 6 bases at V and 9 bases at J, with 14 bases between the two ends. The CDR3 is 11 residues long. Looked up from germline, CDR1 is SQVTM and CDR2 is ANQGSEA. The CDR3 bases are TGCAGCGTCAAGGGCCAGCCAGCCCAGTACTTC. Translated, it gives CSVKGQPAQYF.

In this sample, this clonotype turned up a few times. Sequence at one end of the junction differs from germline and may be a read error. The chain couples TRBV7-7 to TRBJ2-5; D is undetermined. The CDR3 runs 14 residues. Germline-derived CDR1 and CDR2 are SSHAT and FNYEAQ (reference sequence). The CDR3 DNA is TGTGCTAGCAGCTTAGGAGCGTTTACAGAGACCCAGTACTTC. Encoded protein: CASSLGAFTETQYF.

This clonotype was counted many times. The chain links TRBV12-3 or TRBV12-4 to TRBJ1-1; the D is unclear. This CDR3 region has 13 residues. V was clipped by 3 bases and J by 0 bases, with 5 bases between them. The CDR3: CASSLSLNTEAFF. The CDR3 nucleotides read TGTGCCAGCAGTTTGAGTTTGAACACTGAAGCTTTCTTT.

This clonotype has at least ten counts. The chain recombines TRBV2 with TRBJ2-1, with 10 nucleotides matching TRBD1. CDR3 size: 14 residues. Losses at the gene ends were 4 bases for V and 10 bases for J; bases not matched to a gene: 7. Germline CDR1 is SNHLY and CDR2 is FYNNEI. The CDR3 DNA reads TGTGCCAGCAGTGCGGACGGGACAGGGGACGAGCAGTTCTTC. Translation: CASSADGTGDEQFF.

This clonotype was picked up many times. V gene TRBV29-1 combines with J gene TRBJ2-5, with 7 bases identical to TRBD1. The V and J ends lost 7 bases and 4 bases, in that order; junction bases with no gene match: 12. Germline values: CDR1 SQVTM, CDR2 ANQGSEA. The CDR3 extends over 14 amino acids. This CDR3 is CSDPRTGKGETQYF. As DNA, the CDR3 is TGCAGCGACCCTAGGACAGGAAAAGGAGAGACCCAGTACTTC.

This clonotype has a handful of counts. The chain is built from TRBV5-4 and TRBJ1-4, with D possibly being TRBD1 (6 bases). Trimming took off 4 bases at V and 3 bases at J, with 10 bases between the two ends. CDR1 is SGHNT and CDR2 is YYREEE in the germline V gene (reference sequence). CDR3 length equals 14 residues. The CDR3 DNA follows: TGTGCCAGCAGCACAGGGATCTCTAATGAAAAACTGTTTTTT. Amino acid sequence: CASSTGISNEKLFF.

The J gene is TRBJ2-5, the V gene TRBV30; 10 nucleotides match TRBD1. Germline lookup yields CDR1 GTSNPN and CDR2 SVGIG (reference sequence). The CDR3 spans 13 residues. V dropped 7 bases and J dropped 5; count of bases not matched to a gene: 7. In DNA, the CDR3 is TGTGCCTCCACGACAGGGGGCTGGGAGACCCAGTACTTC. Its translation: CASTTGGWETQYF.

There are many counts of this clonotype. The rearrangement links TRBV5-5 to TRBJ1-1; D possibly corresponds to TRBD1 (5 bases). The length of the CDR3 is 15 residues. V was shortened by 4 bases and J by 4 bases, with 17 bases between the two germline ends. CDR1 is SGHKS and CDR2 is YYEKEE in the germline V gene (reference sequence). The CDR3 DNA sequence: TGTGCCAGCAGCGAGGGCGCTCCGGGGGGCACTGAAGCTTTCTTT. It codes for CASSEGAPGGTEAFF. The full variable domain, in which reference TRBV5-5 and TRBJ1-1 provide the parts outside the CDR3, is DAGVTQSPTHLIKTRGQQVTLRCSPISGHKSVSWYQQVLGQGPQFIFQYYEKEERGRGNFPDRFSARQFPNYSSELNVNALLLGDSALYLCASSEGAPGGTEAFFGQGTRLTVV.